One and the same sample provided the 8 T cell receptor beta chains below, sequenced in a study of vaccination effects on CD4 cells after COVID-19. Cells that had been cultured for nine to eleven days were the source of isolated CD4+ T cells. Infection dated between March and December 2020, before the Alpha, Beta and Delta variants reached the United States. Either the BNT162b2 or mRNA-1273 vaccine was given to participants in two doses. For these receptors, no antigen is known. Assay: immunoSEQ multiplex PCR; the TCRdb copy retains only in-frame clones and omits some. The sample holds tens of thousands of clones; around 80% are singletons and the top ten take 3.5% to 4.5%. The source material was CD4+ T cells from PBMCs cultured without peptide, sampled after COVID-19 vaccination. The source is a human donor who had a prior SARS-CoV-2 infection.

CDR3 sequence (DNA): TGCGCCAGCAGTGAGCCGATCTCGCCAGGGGGTGCGACTGAAGCTTTCTTT. It encodes CASSEPISPGGATEAFF. The chain joins TRBV10-1 to TRBJ1-1; 7 positions match TRBD1. CDR1 is WNHNN and CDR2 is SYGVQD in the germline V gene (reference sequence). The CDR3 loop spans 17 amino acids. V lost 2 bases, J lost 5 bases, and 14 bases stayed unmatched.

Here the CDR3 DNA reads TGCGCCAGCAGCTTGGGGTCTGGCGAATACAATGAGCAGTTCTTC. Its translation is CASSLGSGEYNEQFF. J is TRBJ2-1 and V is TRBV5-1, with D unresolved. Trimming removed 0 bases at V and 4 bases at J, with 11 bases between. Germline assignment: CDR1 SGHRS and CDR2 YFSETQ. This CDR3 is built from 15 residues. Variable domain in full (rest from reference TRBV5-1 and TRBJ2-1): KAGVTQTPRYLIKTRGQQVTLSCSPISGHRSVSWYQQTPGQGLQFLFEYFSETQRNKGNFPGRFSGRQFSNSRSEMNVSTLELGDSALYLCASSLGSGEYNEQFFGPGTRLTVL.

The genes are TRBV11-2 and TRBJ1-1; 7 positions agree with TRBD1. The germline gives CDR1 SGHAT, CDR2 FQNNGV. J lost 0 bases, V lost 7 bases, and 14 bases had no gene match. This CDR3 spans 17 amino acids. The CDR3 loop reads CASNKFPGQPMNTEAFF. The CDR3 bases are TGTGCCAGCAACAAGTTCCCGGGACAGCCGATGAACACTGAAGCTTTCTTT.

The rearrangement joins TRBV5-5 to TRBJ2-7; D might be TRBD1 or TRBD2, each matching 6 bases. Germline assignment: CDR1 SGHKS and CDR2 YYEKEE (reference sequence). The CDR3 contains 17 residues. Trimming stripped 2 bases from V and 2 bases from J, with 20 bases between. CDR3 loop: CASSFVGVRGDAYEQYF. The CDR3 region has the DNA TGTGCCAGCAGCTTTGTTGGTGTGAGGGGGGATGCCTACGAGCAGTACTTC.

The gene calls are TRBV30 and TRBJ2-3; the D is unclear. This CDR3 is built from 13 residues. Germline CDR1 is GTSNPN and CDR2 is SVGIG (reference sequence). Between the trimmed V and J ends, which lost 3 bases and 5 bases, there was a span of 12 bases. The CDR3 DNA sequence: TGTGCCTGGAGGGAATGGAGAATAGATACGCAGTATTTT. Protein product: CAWREWRIDTQYF. The full variable domain, in which reference TRBV30 and TRBJ2-3 provide the parts outside the CDR3, is SQTIHQWPATLVQPVGSPLSLECTVEGTSNPNLYWYRQAAGRGLQLLFYSVGIGQISSEVPQNLSASRPQDRQFILSSKKLLLSDSGFYLCAWREWRIDTQYFGPGTRLTVL.

The chain carries TRBV9 and TRBJ2-1; D is possibly TRBD2 (5 bases). V lost 4 bases and J 0 bases, leaving 14 bases between the germline ends. The germline V gene has CDR1 SGDLS and CDR2 YYNGEE. This CDR3 contains 16 residues. CDR3 in DNA: TGTGCCAGCAGCTCTCGAAGGACTGGCTCCTACAATGAGCAGTTCTTC. This translates into CASSSRRTGSYNEQFF.

The chain has TRBV4-3 and TRBJ2-1; 11 bases are a match to TRBD2. Per germline, CDR1 LGHNA and CDR2 YSLEER. There are 18 residues in the CDR3. Trimming removed 1 base from V and 6 bases from J; junction bases left unmatched: 11. The CDR3 DNA is TGCGCCAGCAGCCAAGGAGTATTCTTCCTAGCGGGAGGCAATGAGCAGTTCTTC. Encoded protein: CASSQGVFFLAGGNEQFF.

V is TRBV20-1 and J is TRBJ2-1; 8 nucleotides align to TRBD2. Per the germline V gene, CDR1 is DFQATT and CDR2 is SNEGSKA (reference sequence). CDR3 length: 15 amino acids. V shed 3 bases, J shed 0 bases, and the junction held 4 bases outside the gene matches. In DNA form, the CDR3 reads TGCAGTGCTAGTCGGAGCGGGAGCTCCTACAATGAGCAGTTCTTC. Its protein is CSASRSGSSYNEQFF.